This TCR beta chain was sequenced for a study of blood T cell repertoires in COVID-19. Overall study context: Samples came from the United States, Italy and Spain, spanning acute and convalescent COVID-19. Nucleic acid was either cDNA or gDNA, and it came from T cells, B-cell-depleted T cells, or PBMCs.

The CDR3 totals 13 residues. V was clipped by 6 bases and J by 2 bases, with 10 bases between them. The authors' processing: It was from reference gene primer amplification that nucleated cell counts were estimated. Clones were read by immunoSEQ multiplex PCR, and TCRdb kept only the in-frame ones, dropping some. D and trimming were read from the DNA, whereas the V and J calls and clone size are those reported in that table. The table has roughly 120,000 clones, roughly nine tenths seen once. V and J are TRBV12-3 or TRBV12-4 and TRBJ1-1; TRBD1 might be the D (5 bases). The sample consisted of peripheral blood. The sequence derives from a man in his 70s who had recovered from COVID-19. The CDR3 here is CASRPGINTEAFF. The DNA of the CDR3 is TGTGCCAGCAGGCCAGGGATAAACACTGAAGCTTTCTTT.